This T cell receptor (beta chain) was recorded in a study of T cell changes during pregnancy in multiple sclerosis. Using immunoSEQ multiplex PCR, the repertoire was profiled, and TCRdb retains in-frame clones only, with some absent. The sample includes fewer than 90,000 clones, about 93% of them seen just once. The germline V gene encodes CDR1 MDHEN and CDR2 SYDVKM. The CDR3 has 12 amino acids. The ends were cut back, 3 bases at V and 8 bases at J, with 10 bases in the middle. This clone was seen a handful of times. The clonotype comes from a female donor with multiple sclerosis, enrolled in a pregnancy study. This chain links TRBV28 with TRBJ1-2; TRBD1 is a possible D gene (6 bases). The specimen was peripheral blood, collected in the first trimester of pregnancy. The CDR3 spells CASSLDSWGYTF. CDR3 nucleotides: TGTGCCAGCAGTTTGGACAGCTGGGGCTACACCTTC.